This TCR beta chain was identified in a study of T cells after posttransplantation cyclophosphamide. Some clones are missing from TCRdb's copy, which holds only in-frame ones; the method was immunoSEQ multiplex PCR. The sample has 5,500 to 7,500 clones, 95% to 98% seen once. The sequence was collected from a middle-aged man in good health, CMV-negative, and a related stem cell transplant donor. Sequencing input: memory CD4+ T cells sorted from PBMCs.

CDR3 in amino acids: CAISAIGQGDTEAFF. The DNA of the CDR3 is TGTGCCATCAGCGCGATTGGACAGGGGGACACTGAAGCTTTCTTT. V gene TRBV10-3 combines with J gene TRBJ1-1; 10 nucleotides line up with TRBD1. The trim removed 6 bases at V and 3 bases at J, leaving 7 bases unmatched. Germline V gene sequence: CDR1 ENHRY, CDR2 SYGVKD. The CDR3 is 15 residues long.